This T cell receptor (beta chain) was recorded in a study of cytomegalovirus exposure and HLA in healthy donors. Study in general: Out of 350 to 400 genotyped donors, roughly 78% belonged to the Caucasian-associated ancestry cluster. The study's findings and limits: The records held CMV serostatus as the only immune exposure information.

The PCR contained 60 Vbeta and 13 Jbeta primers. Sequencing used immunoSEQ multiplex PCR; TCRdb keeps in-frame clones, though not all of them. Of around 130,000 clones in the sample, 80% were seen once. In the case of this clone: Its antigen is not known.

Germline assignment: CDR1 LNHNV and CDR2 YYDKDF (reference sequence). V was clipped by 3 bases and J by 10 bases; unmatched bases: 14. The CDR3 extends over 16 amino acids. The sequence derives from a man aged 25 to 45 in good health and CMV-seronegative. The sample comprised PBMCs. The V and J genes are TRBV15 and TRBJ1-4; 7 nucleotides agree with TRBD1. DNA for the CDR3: TGTGCCACCAGCAGTCGTGGGGTCACAGGGGCCGCAAAACTGTTTTTT. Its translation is CATSSRGVTGAAKLFF.